Given below is one T cell receptor beta chain in context. The record originates from a study of tumor-infiltrating lymphocytes in primary liver carcinoma. Across the study: Staging of the tumors gave T1-T3 N0M0, with widths of about 4 to 10 cm.

Extraction of RNA together with DNA used 20-30 mg of unsorted bulk tissue. Chronic HBV infection affected patients, none of whom had received treatment. There were five separate regions sampled from each tumor. The V gene lost 5 bases and the J gene lost 3 bases, with 11 bases spanning the gap. Germline V gives CDR1 SGHTA, CDR2 FQGNSA. The CDR3 consists of 14 residues. Synthesis of TCR beta cDNA was carried out from 500 ng total RNA with a constant-region primer. Construction of TCR beta libraries relied on three successive nested multiplex PCR rounds employing slightly modified ARM-PCR. PCR rounds one and two used TRBV1-TRBV30 forward primers with a C-beta reverse primer for around 10 cycles each. TCRdb re-called the multiplex PCR reads with MiXCR, one entry per CDR3 protein. Here the sample spans more than 85,000 distinct CDR3 sequences, about four fifths being singletons.

The sequencing input was liver tumor tissue from sampling region 3. Subset of the sample: tumor region T3, left-lateral pole. This clonotype was sampled from a middle-aged man with primary liver carcinoma and hepatitis B virus infection. The chain joins TRBV7-2 to TRBJ2-1; D not certain. CDR3 in DNA: TGTGCCAGCAGCCCGCCCGTGGTCTACAATGAGCAGTTCTTC. This gives the protein CASSPPVVYNEQFF.